The 20 T cell receptor beta chains reported below all come from one sample, sequenced in a study of T cell repertoires in cytomegalovirus infection. MiXCR was run by TCRdb on the reads, yielding one entry per CDR3 protein. In the table there are 150,000 to 200,000 distinct CDR3 sequences, about 21% of which are singletons. Sequencing used PBMCs. These receptors originate from a human donor in good health (CMV status not recorded). Some clones in this sample may be carry-over from other donors' samples.

This clonotype appeared many times. J is TRBJ2-1 and V is TRBV11-3, with 9 bases matching TRBD2. The CDR3 spans 14 residues. Unmatched junction bases numbered 5, after V lost 4 bases and J lost 7 bases. Germline V gives CDR1 SGHNT, CDR2 YENEEA. CDR3 coding DNA: TGTGCCAGCAGCTCTTTAGCGGGAGTTAATGAGCAGTTCTTC. This gives the protein CASSSLAGVNEQFF.

The chain uses TRBV27 and TRBJ1-5; possible D gene TRBD1, 6 bases. Deletions cut 6 bases from V and 4 bases from J, with 16 bases between. CDR1 and CDR2 from the germline V gene are MNHEY and SMNVEV (reference sequence). CDR3 length: 15 amino acids. The CDR3 loop reads CASRKGGSGNQPQHF. CDR3 nucleotides: TGTGCCAGCAGAAAAGGGGGAAGTGGGAATCAGCCCCAGCATTTT.

In regard to this clonotype: Given the absence of the conserved phenylalanine or tryptophan at the CDR3 end, a read error is likely. The chain employs TRBV12-3 or TRBV12-4 and TRBJ2-7, with a tentative D call TRBD2 (6 bases). The ends were cut back, 4 bases at V and 2 bases at J, with 15 bases in the middle. The CDR3 length is 15 residues. The CDR3 here is CASSSVREPPYEQYS. CDR3 bases: TGTGCCAGCAGTTCTGTTCGGGAGCCTCCCTACGAGCAGTACTCC.

The chain carries TRBV6-2 or TRBV6-3 and TRBJ2-5, with 7 nucleotides matching TRBD2. The CDR3 covers 13 residues. J was trimmed by 2 bases and V by 8 bases; bases with no gene match: 5. Per germline, CDR1 MNHEY and CDR2 SVGEGT. Here the CDR3 reads CASRRLAQETQYF. CDR3 DNA sequence: TGTGCCAGCCGAAGACTAGCACAAGAGACCCAGTACTTC.

DNA for the CDR3: TGTGCCAGCAGCCAAGGTTCTCCGCCCCACGAGCAGTACTTC. Translated, it gives CASSQGSPPHEQYF. The chain recombines TRBV4-2 with TRBJ2-7, with D unclear. Germline values: CDR1 LGHNA, CDR2 YNFKEQ. The CDR3 extends over 14 amino acids. V dropped 1 base and J dropped 5 bases, with 12 bases sitting between them.

This chain joins TRBV29-1 and TRBJ1-2, with 7 bases identical to TRBD1. CDR1 and CDR2 from the germline V gene are SQVTM and ANQGSEA. Trimming took 8 bases from V and 5 from J; bases not matched to a gene: 5. This CDR3 is built from 11 residues. CDR3 nucleotides: TGCAGCCTAGACAGGGAGTATGGCTACACCTTC. It translates to CSLDREYGYTF.

This clonotype was picked up a small number of times. The chain employs TRBV7-2 and TRBJ2-2; 13 nucleotides agree with TRBD2. J was trimmed by 6 bases and V by 4 bases; bases with no gene match: 5. Germline values: CDR1 SGHTA, CDR2 FQGNSA. CDR3 size: 16 residues. CDR3 bases: TGTGCCAGCAGCTGGACTAGCGGGAGTGGGGCCGGGGAGCTGTTTTTT. It translates to CASSWTSGSGAGELFF.

The chain couples TRBV15 to TRBJ2-7; maybe TRBD2 (6 bases). Trimming cost V 5 bases and J 3 bases, with 17 bases left between them. The CDR3 is 15 residues long. Per the germline V gene, CDR1 is LNHNV and CDR2 is YYDKDF (reference sequence). The CDR3 sequence: CATSEWLASDYEQYF. CDR3 DNA: TGTGCCACCAGCGAGTGGCTAGCGTCTGACTACGAGCAGTACTTC.

This clonotype has a handful of counts. The CDR3 protein is CSVETAGANVLTF. CDR3 DNA: TGCAGCGTTGAAACAGCTGGGGCCAACGTCCTGACTTTC. The chain has TRBV29-1 and TRBJ2-6, with D hard to call. Between the trimmed V and J ends, which lost 2 bases and 2 bases, there was a span of 4 bases. Germline values: CDR1 SQVTM, CDR2 ANQGSEA. The CDR3 is 13 residues long.

This clonotype was seen only a few times. This chain uses TRBV3-1 with TRBJ2-7, with D maybe TRBD1 (5 bases). Germline CDR1 is LGHDT and CDR2 is YNNKEL (reference sequence). The CDR3 has 13 amino acids. The V gene lost 6 bases and the J gene lost 1 base, with 10 bases spanning the gap. CDR3 DNA sequence: TGTGCCAGCAGTGAGACAGTTTCCTACGAGCAGTACTTC. Its translation is CASSETVSYEQYF.

This clonotype was observed a handful of times. The genes are TRBV4-1 and TRBJ2-1; perhaps TRBD2 as D (6 bases). Per germline, CDR1 MGHRA and CDR2 YSYEKL. The CDR3 consists of 14 residues. The V end was cut by 1 base, the J end by 6 bases, with 10 bases between. CDR3 protein: CASSQALASNEQFF. In DNA, the CDR3 is TGCGCCAGCAGCCAAGCACTAGCTTCCAATGAGCAGTTCTTC.

V and J are TRBV9 and TRBJ2-1, with unresolved D. V lost 0 bases, J lost 4 bases, and 8 bases lay in between. This CDR3 contains 14 residues. Germline values: CDR1 SGDLS, CDR2 YYNGEE. This chain's CDR3 is CASSVAWGYNEQFF. As DNA, the CDR3 is TGTGCCAGCAGCGTAGCATGGGGTTACAATGAGCAGTTCTTC. The whole variable domain, remainder taken from reference TRBV9 and TRBJ2-1, is DSGVTQTPKHLITATGQRVTLRCSPRSGDLSVYWYQQSLDQGLQFLIQYYNGEERAKGNILERFSAQQFPDLHSELNLSSLELGDSALYFCASSVAWGYNEQFFGPGTRLTVL.

The chain combines TRBV10-3 with TRBJ2-2; D not resolved. The V and J ends lost 2 bases and 6 bases respectively, with 7 bases between them. This CDR3 is 13 amino acids long. The germline gives CDR1 ENHRY, CDR2 SYGVKD. This chain's CDR3 is CAISESPAGELFF. CDR3 DNA: TGTGCCATCAGTGAGAGCCCGGCCGGGGAGCTGTTTTTT.

There are a few counts of this clonotype. This chain links TRBV11-1 with TRBJ2-2; weak D call: TRBD2 (5 bases). In germline, CDR1 is SGHAT, CDR2 FQDESV (reference sequence). V lost 5 bases, J lost 4 bases, and 11 bases lay in between. This CDR3 is built from 14 residues. Here the CDR3 DNA reads TGTGCCAGCAGCCGAAACCGGGGCACCGGGGAGCTGTTTTTT. Amino acid sequence: CASSRNRGTGELFF.

This sequence joins TRBV19 and TRBJ1-1; a weak D match, TRBD1 (6 bases). The germline V gene encodes CDR1 LNHDA and CDR2 SQIVND (reference sequence). Trimming pared 7 bases from V and 4 bases from J, leaving 13 bases between. The CDR3 has 13 amino acids. CDR3 protein: CASIQQGGTEAFF. The CDR3 DNA reads as TGTGCCAGTATTCAACAGGGAGGCACTGAAGCTTTCTTT.

The chain is built from TRBV6-2 or TRBV6-3 and TRBJ2-2, with D unresolved. The CDR3 loop spans 14 amino acids. V shed 2 bases and J shed 1 base, with 5 bases lying between them. Germline V gene lookup returns CDR1 MNHEY and CDR2 SVGEGT. CDR3 loop: CASSYRRNTGELFF. DNA for the CDR3: TGTGCCAGCAGTTACAGGAGGAACACCGGGGAGCTGTTTTTT.

V gene TRBV18 combines with J gene TRBJ2-5, with TRBD2 matching 13 bases. The V and J ends lost 8 bases and 5 bases, in that order; junction bases with no gene match: 14. Germline V gene data show CDR1 as KGHSH and CDR2 as LQKENI. This CDR3 has 17 amino acids. Written as DNA, the CDR3 is TGTGCCAGCGCTGGACTAGCGGGGGACGCCCCTGGGGAGACCCAGTACTTC. Protein: CASAGLAGDAPGETQYF.

This clonotype was seen repeatedly, ten times or more. The rearrangement uses TRBV7-2 and TRBJ1-1, with 7 bases fitting TRBD1. This CDR3 is 15 amino acids long. V gave up 3 bases and J gave up 2 bases; unmatched junction bases: 6. The germline gives CDR1 SGHTA, CDR2 FQGNSA. CDR3 DNA sequence: TGTGCCAGCAGCTTGACCGGGACAGACAACACTGAAGCTTTCTTT. Residues: CASSLTGTDNTEAFF.

This clonotype turned up a few times. This chain links TRBV5-1 with TRBJ1-1; no clear D. The V end was cut by 1 base, the J end by 1 base, with 8 bases between. Looked up from germline, CDR1 is SGHRS and CDR2 is YFSETQ. The CDR3 loop spans 14 amino acids. The chain's CDR3 is CASSLHTGNTEAFF. CDR3 in DNA: TGCGCCAGCAGCTTGCATACGGGGAACACTGAAGCTTTCTTT.

This clonotype was seen many times. The chain uses TRBV7-2 and TRBJ2-3, with 10 nucleotides matching TRBD2. Germline loops: CDR1 SGHTA, CDR2 FQGNSA. The CDR3 is 16 residues long. After removal of 5 bases from V and 2 bases from J, the junction contained 7 bases not matched to a gene. The CDR3 nucleotides read TGTGCCAGCAGCCGAAAACTAGCGGGGATCACAGATACGCAGTATTTT. As protein: CASSRKLAGITDTQYF.